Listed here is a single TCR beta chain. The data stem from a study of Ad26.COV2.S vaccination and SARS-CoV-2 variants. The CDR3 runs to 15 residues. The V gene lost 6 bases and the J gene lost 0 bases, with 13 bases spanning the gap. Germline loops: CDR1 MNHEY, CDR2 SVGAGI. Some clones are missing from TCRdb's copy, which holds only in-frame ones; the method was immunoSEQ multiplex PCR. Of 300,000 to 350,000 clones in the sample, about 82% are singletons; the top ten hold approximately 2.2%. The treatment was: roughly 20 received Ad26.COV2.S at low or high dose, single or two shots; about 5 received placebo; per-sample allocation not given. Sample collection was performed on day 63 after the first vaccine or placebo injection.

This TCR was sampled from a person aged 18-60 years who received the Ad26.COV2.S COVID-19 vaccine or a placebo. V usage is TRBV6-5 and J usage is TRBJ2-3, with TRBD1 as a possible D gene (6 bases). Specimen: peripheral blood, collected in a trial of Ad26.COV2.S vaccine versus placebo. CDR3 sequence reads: CASRKTGISTDTQYF. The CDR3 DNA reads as TGTGCCAGCAGAAAAACAGGGATTAGCACAGATACGCAGTATTTT.